One sample yielded the 29 T cell receptor beta chains listed below, sequenced in a study of Graves' ophthalmopathy and Graves' hyperthyroidism. CDR3 regions of TCR beta were amplified from RNA transcripts. The first-round RT-PCR employed HTBI primers together with the Qiagen OneStep RT-PCR kit. A multiplex PCR was then performed as the second round. TCRdb processed the multiplex PCR reads anew with MiXCR; each CDR3 protein has one entry. The sample includes hundreds of thousands of distinct CDR3 sequences, 20% to 25% of them seen just once. Sequencing was performed on peripheral blood. The receptors here all came from a woman younger than 35 with stable Graves' hyperthyroidism. Some clones in this sample may be carry-over from other donors' samples.

This clonotype was observed many times. An end of the junction differs from the germline gene, which may be a read error. The J gene is TRBJ1-6, the V gene TRBV7-2; no reliable D call. CDR1 is SGHTA and CDR2 is FQGNSA in the germline V gene. The CDR3 length is 15 residues. DNA of the CDR3: TGTGCCAGCAGCAACCGACTAGGTCGTAATTCCCCCCTCCACTTT. Its protein is CASSNRLGRNSPLHF. Variable domain in full (rest from reference TRBV7-2 and TRBJ1-6): GAGVSQSPSNKVTEKGKDVELRCDPISGHTALYWYRQSLGQGLEFLIYFQGNSAPDKSGLPSDRFSAERTGGSVSTLTIQRTQQEDSAVYLCASSNRLGRNSPLHFGNGTRLTVT.

V usage is TRBV24-1 and J usage is TRBJ2-2; 9 nucleotides align to TRBD1. CDR1 and CDR2 from the germline V gene are KGHDR and SFDVKD. This CDR3 is built from 13 residues. V shed 8 bases and J 7 bases; nucleotides not matched to a gene: 4. The CDR3 nucleotides read TGTGCCACCATGGGACAGGGCGGCGGGGAGCTGTTTTTT. It encodes CATMGQGGGELFF.

This chain links TRBV28 with TRBJ1-1; 9 bases map to TRBD1. There are 15 residues in the CDR3. Per germline, CDR1 MDHEN and CDR2 SYDVKM. V was pared by 3 bases and J by 5 bases, with 7 bases of the junction left unmatched. The DNA for the CDR3 is TGTGCCAGCAGTTTCACAGGGACAGGGAGAACTGAAGCTTTCTTT. This translates into CASSFTGTGRTEAFF.

This clonotype was recorded at least ten times. The chain employs TRBV12-3 or TRBV12-4 and TRBJ1-1, with D maybe TRBD1 (5 bases). Trimming removed 7 bases from V and 10 bases from J, with 19 bases in between. The CDR3 spans 13 residues. The CDR3 bases are TGTGCCAGCATCGCGTGGACACCTCCCCGAGCTTTCTTT. Amino acid sequence: CASIAWTPPRAFF.

In its sample, this clonotype was seen many times. The rearrangement uses TRBV28 and TRBJ2-7; D perhaps matches TRBD1 (5 bases). In germline, CDR1 is MDHEN, CDR2 SYDVKM. The CDR3 spans 14 residues. Trimming removed 8 bases from V and 2 bases from J, with 16 bases in between. The CDR3 coding sequence is TGTGCCAGCGCTGGGGCAGGGAAAACCTACGAGCAGTACTTC. Its protein product is CASAGAGKTYEQYF.

This clonotype has a count of ten or more. The chain links TRBV12-3 or TRBV12-4 to TRBJ1-6; D ambiguous. The germline V and J ends were trimmed by 6 bases and 3 bases, with 12 bases remaining between them. The CDR3 length is 15 residues. The CDR3 DNA reads TGTGCCAGCAGACCGGGCCCATTCTATAATTCACCCCTCCACTTT. The encoded protein is CASRPGPFYNSPLHF.

The J gene is TRBJ1-2, the V gene TRBV27; D not resolved. Deletions cut 2 bases from V and 8 bases from J, with 15 bases between. The CDR3 runs 14 residues. Per germline, CDR1 MNHEY and CDR2 SMNVEV (reference sequence). The CDR3 loop reads CASSLRRSTGGYTF. The DNA for the CDR3 is TGTGCCAGCAGTTTAAGAAGGTCAACGGGCGGCTACACCTTC.

About this clonotype itself: A much larger clone sits a single nucleotide away, making a read error possible. Lacking the conserved final phenylalanine or tryptophan, this CDR3 likely reflects a read error. The rearrangement joins TRBV5-1 to TRBJ1-2; D may be TRBD1 (5 bases). V was trimmed by 3 bases and J by 7 bases, leaving 13 bases between them. The CDR3 length is 13 residues. CDR1 is SGHRS, CDR2 YFSETQ, per germline. The CDR3 region has the DNA TGCGCCAGCAGCTCATCCCAGGGTTCTGGCTACACCGTC. This sequence encodes CASSSSQGSGYTV.

CDR3 nucleotides: TGTGCCAGTAGTATTTCCAGGGACACTGAAGCTTTCTTT. Translation gives CASSISRDTEAFF. The chain combines TRBV19 with TRBJ1-1, with D perhaps matching TRBD1 (5 bases). CDR3 length: 13 amino acids. Germline V gene data show CDR1 as LNHDA and CDR2 as SQIVND (reference sequence). The germline V and J ends were trimmed by 3 bases and 3 bases, with 8 bases remaining between them. Based on the CDR3 plus reference TRBV19 and TRBJ1-1, the full variable domain is DGGITQSPKYLFRKEGQNVTLSCEQNLNHDAMYWYRQDPGQGLRLIYYSQIVNDFQKGDIAEGYSVSREKKESFPLTVTSAQKNPTAFYLCASSISRDTEAFFGQGTRLTVV.

This clonotype was seen just once. The rearrangement joins TRBV24-1 to TRBJ2-3; D is possibly TRBD2 (6 bases). Looked up from germline, CDR1 is KGHDR and CDR2 is SFDVKD. V lost 9 bases to trimming and J lost 4 bases, with 16 bases between them. The CDR3 length is 14 residues. The chain's CDR3 is CATQWGGDADTQYF. The CDR3 nucleotides are TGTGCCACCCAGTGGGGCGGGGATGCAGATACGCAGTATTTT.

In DNA, the CDR3 is TGCAGTGCTAGAGGGGGGACAGGGGACTCCTACGAGCAGTACTTC. This translates into CSARGGTGDSYEQYF. The V gene is TRBV20-1, the J gene TRBJ2-7; TRBD1 matches at 10 bases. The V and J ends lost 1 base and 0 bases, in that order; junction bases with no gene match: 3. Germline CDR1 is DFQATT and CDR2 is SNEGSKA (reference sequence). The CDR3 consists of 15 residues.

This clonotype appeared many times. This chain links TRBV6-5 with TRBJ1-1, with a possible D match to TRBD1 (6 bases). The germline V gene encodes CDR1 MNHEY and CDR2 SVGAGI. This CDR3 contains 12 residues. Between the trimmed V and J ends, which lost 7 bases and 13 bases, there was a span of 19 bases. CDR3 sequence (DNA): TGTGCCAGCACTTATATGGGGGGCCCCGGTTTCTTT. Protein: CASTYMGGPGFF.

The sample holds a few counts of this clonotype. The chain joins TRBV7-2 to TRBJ2-3; 8 nucleotides align to TRBD1. The CDR3 runs to 19 residues. J lost 0 bases, V lost 6 bases, and 17 bases had no gene match. Germline loops: CDR1 SGHTA, CDR2 FQGNSA. The CDR3 region is CASSFWNSQGAWSTDTQYF. CDR3 nucleotide sequence: TGTGCCAGCAGTTTTTGGAATTCCCAGGGGGCCTGGAGCACAGATACGCAGTATTTT.

This clonotype has a count of ten or more. The CDR3 DNA reads TGTGCCAGCAGTCCAGGGTCGGGCAATCAGCCCCAGCATTTT. Amino acids: CASSPGSGNQPQHF. J is TRBJ1-5 and V is TRBV12-3 or TRBV12-4; possibly TRBD1 for D (5 bases). V gave up 5 bases and J gave up 2 bases, with 10 bases separating them. There are 14 residues in the CDR3.

The chain carries TRBV28 and TRBJ1-1; 10 nucleotides agree with TRBD1. CDR1 and CDR2 (germline): MDHEN, SYDVKM. The CDR3 extends over 15 amino acids. With V trimmed by 1 base and J by 3 bases, 2 bases remained unmatched. The CDR3 region is CASSLYDRGHTEAFF. CDR3 sequence (DNA): TGTGCCAGCAGTTTATACGACAGGGGGCACACTGAAGCTTTCTTT.

V usage is TRBV11-2 and J usage is TRBJ2-6; the D gene is possibly TRBD2 (6 bases). The CDR3 covers 14 residues. V lost 2 bases, J lost 6 bases, and 8 bases lay in between. Germline loops: CDR1 SGHAT, CDR2 FQNNGV. The DNA for the CDR3 is TGTGCCAGCAGCTTATGGCGGGAGGCCAACGTCCTGACTTTC. It yields the protein CASSLWREANVLTF.

This clonotype has at least ten counts. The chain has TRBV18 and TRBJ1-2; 8 nucleotides match TRBD1. Losses at the gene ends were 5 bases for V and 5 bases for J; bases not matched to a gene: 7. Germline V lookup: CDR1 KGHSH, CDR2 LQKENI. The CDR3 consists of 14 residues. The CDR3: CASSTGTGFYGYTF. The CDR3 DNA is TGTGCCAGCTCAACCGGGACAGGTTTTTATGGCTACACCTTC. Supplemented by reference TRBV18 and TRBJ1-2, the full variable domain reads NAGVMQNPRHLVRRRGQEARLRCSPMKGHSHVYWYRQLPEEGLKFMVYLQKENIIDESGMPKERFSAEFPKEGPSILRIQQVVRGDSAAYFCASSTGTGFYGYTFGSGTRLTVV.

The chain links TRBV6-5 to TRBJ1-3, with D unresolved. Germline CDR1 reads MNHEY; CDR2 reads SVGAGI. V was clipped by 3 bases and J by 0 bases, with 6 bases between them. The CDR3 consists of 14 residues. The CDR3 region is CASSYDNSGNTIYF. CDR3 DNA sequence: TGTGCCAGCAGTTATGACAACTCTGGAAACACCATATATTTT.

The chain links TRBV30 to TRBJ1-2, with TRBD1 matching 9 bases. Germline V CDR1 and CDR2: GTSNPN, SVGIG (reference sequence). The CDR3 is 14 residues long. The ends lost 2 bases at V and 8 bases at J; junction bases unmatched: 9. CDR3 sequence reads: CAWSPPGTGSGYTF. CDR3 sequence (DNA): TGTGCCTGGAGTCCCCCCGGGACAGGGAGCGGCTACACCTTC.

This clonotype was seen at least ten times. The CDR3 bases are TGTGCCAGCAGTTCCAGGGTAGGGACCCAGTACTTC. This sequence encodes CASSSRVGTQYF. The chain recombines TRBV12-3 or TRBV12-4 with TRBJ2-5, with a tentative D call TRBD1 (5 bases). With 4 bases removed from V and 7 bases from J, the gap between germline ends came to 10 bases. The CDR3 totals 12 residues.

V gene TRBV12-3 or TRBV12-4 combines with J gene TRBJ2-5, with D perhaps TRBD2 (5 bases). The V end was cut by 4 bases, the J end by 3 bases, with 21 bases between. The CDR3 contains 17 residues. The CDR3 is CASSSSHTLEREETQYF. The CDR3 DNA follows: TGTGCCAGCAGTTCCTCTCATACACTAGAAAGGGAAGAGACCCAGTACTTC.

In this sample, this clonotype turned up many times. This chain connects TRBV27 to TRBJ2-2, with TRBD1 matching 9 bases. Per the germline V gene, CDR1 is MNHEY and CDR2 is SMNVEV (reference sequence). This CDR3 has 17 residues. V was clipped by 4 bases and J by 3 bases; unmatched bases: 9. As DNA, the CDR3 is TGTGCCAGCAGTTCCGCCCGACAGGGGGGCTACACCGGGGAGCTGTTTTTT. Protein sequence: CASSSARQGGYTGELFF.

The chain uses TRBV27 and TRBJ1-1; 7 bases fit TRBD1. The germline V gene encodes CDR1 MNHEY and CDR2 SMNVEV (reference sequence). The CDR3 has 15 residues. The J segment lost 7 bases and the V segment lost 0 bases, leaving 8 bases of the junction unmatched. The CDR3 protein is CASSLSLGTEIEAFF. Written as DNA, the CDR3 is TGTGCCAGCAGTTTATCTCTAGGGACAGAAATTGAAGCTTTCTTT.

This clonotype was counted a few times. The J gene is TRBJ1-1, the V gene TRBV12-3 or TRBV12-4; D uncertain. This CDR3 spans 15 amino acids. Between the trimmed V and J ends, which lost 5 bases and 4 bases, there was a span of 17 bases. Here the CDR3 DNA reads TGTGCCAGCAGTCCTCGGACTATTCGTAGCACTGAAGCTTTCTTT. Translating gives CASSPRTIRSTEAFF.

This clonotype has ten or more counts. This chain links TRBV6-1 with TRBJ1-2, with 7 positions matching TRBD1. Trimming cost V 5 bases and J 4 bases; bases outside gene matches: 10. Germline V gene lookup returns CDR1 MNHNS and CDR2 SASEGT. The CDR3 is 15 residues long. CDR3 sequence: CASSKTGLDIYGYTF. DNA of the CDR3: TGTGCCAGCAGTAAGACAGGGTTGGATATCTATGGCTACACCTTC.

This sequence joins TRBV5-1 and TRBJ2-2, with D possibly TRBD1 on 5 matching bases. This CDR3 has 15 residues. The germline V and J ends were trimmed by 4 bases and 0 bases, with 10 bases remaining between them. Germline V gives CDR1 SGHRS, CDR2 YFSETQ. The DNA of the CDR3 is TGCGCCAGCAGCCAGGACACTGCGAACACCGGGGAGCTGTTTTTT. Translation gives CASSQDTANTGELFF.

Many counts were recorded for this clonotype. This chain links TRBV28 with TRBJ2-4; 7 bases fit TRBD1. The germline V gene has CDR1 MDHEN and CDR2 SYDVKM. Losses at the gene ends were 5 bases for V and 0 bases for J; bases not matched to a gene: 4. This CDR3 has 15 amino acids. The CDR3 nucleotides read TGTGCCAGCAGTGGGGGACAGTTAGCCAAAAACATTCAGTACTTC. Its protein is CASSGGQLAKNIQYF.

This clonotype was observed at least ten times. This chain links TRBV27 with TRBJ2-7; 9 bases align to TRBD1. V lost 4 bases to trimming and J lost 9 bases; unmatched junction nucleotides: 13. Germline values: CDR1 MNHEY, CDR2 SMNVEV (reference sequence). The CDR3 length is 15 residues. CDR3: CASSYPPGTGSRQYF. For the CDR3, the DNA is TGTGCCAGCAGTTACCCCCCCGGGACAGGGTCTAGGCAGTACTTC.

This clonotype was found a few times. The chain is built from TRBV28 and TRBJ2-7; 9 bases map to TRBD1. The CDR3 loop spans 16 amino acids. With 3 bases clipped from V and 2 bases from J, the junction kept 8 bases outside the gene matches. Germline V CDR1 and CDR2: MDHEN, SYDVKM. The CDR3 nucleotides are TGTGCCAGCAGTTTGGTACAGGGGGCAGGGACCTACGAGCAGTACTTC. As protein: CASSLVQGAGTYEQYF.